This TCR beta chain originates from a study of T cells in Graves' hyperthyroidism and ophthalmopathy. RNA transcripts gave rise to amplified TCR beta CDR3 regions. HTBI primers were used for first-round RT-PCR of the TCR CDR3. TCRdb reprocessed the multiplex PCR reads with MiXCR, giving one entry per CDR3 protein. The sample has 300,000 or so distinct CDR3 sequences, about a sixth seen once. Exclusion of a patient resulted from uncontrolled infection, other autoimmune disease, pregnancy or lactation. Out of approximately 10 ml of fresh peripheral blood came the PBMCs. This clonotype was picked up a small number of times. Its matching antigen is unknown. The germline V gene has CDR1 DFQATT and CDR2 SNEGSKA (reference sequence). The CDR3 consists of 13 residues. Trimming pared 3 bases from V and 1 base from J, leaving 9 bases between. Study outcomes and limitations: Classification by a 13 V-J model distinguished ophthalmopathy from stable hyperthyroidism. Ophthalmopathy onset followed model prediction by a median about six months.

V usage is TRBV20-1 and J usage is TRBJ1-1; D gene uncertain. Source material: blood. The origin of this receptor is a woman in her sixties with Graves' ophthalmopathy. In nucleotides, the CDR3 is TGCAGTGCTAGTGAGGGAACGAACACTGAAGCTTTCTTT. Translating gives CSASEGTNTEAFF.